A single sample gave rise to the 23 T cell receptor beta chains below, sequenced in a study of OX40 agonist ivuxolimab in advanced cancers. Generated by immunoSEQ multiplex PCR, the TCRdb table keeps only in-frame clones and is missing some. The sample carries 45,000 to 70,000 clones, more than 80% recorded once. Sequenced here: CD4+ or CD8+ T cells sorted from blood, sampled in a trial of the OX40 agonist ivuxolimab. The receptors were gathered from an adult with an advanced solid tumor such as melanoma, head and neck, liver or kidney cancer.

As DNA, the CDR3 is TGCGCCAGCAGTGAGTTGGGGAGGAGTAGCAATCAGCCCCAGCATTTT. Its protein is CASSELGRSSNQPQHF. The chain is built from TRBV10-1 and TRBJ1-5; no firm D call. Germline values: CDR1 WNHNN, CDR2 SYGVQD (reference sequence). V lost 1 base, J lost 0 bases, and 10 bases lay in between. This CDR3 is built from 16 residues.

On this clone: This may stem from a read error, because a much larger clone lies one nucleotide away. This chain uses TRBV6-6 with TRBJ1-2, with TRBD1 as a possible D gene (6 bases). Germline V lookup: CDR1 MNHNY, CDR2 SVGAGI (reference sequence). This CDR3 is 13 amino acids long. Trimming removed 7 bases from V and 3 bases from J, with 12 bases in between. The CDR3 coding sequence is TGTGCCAGCACCCCCGCAGGGGACTATGGCTACACCTTC. Its translation is CASTPAGDYGYTF.

This sequence joins TRBV9 and TRBJ1-1; D gene unclear. V lost 0 bases and J lost 5, with 11 bases in between. The germline V gene encodes CDR1 SGDLS and CDR2 YYNGEE. This CDR3 is built from 14 residues. The CDR3 DNA sequence: TGTGCCAGCAGCGTAGACCTGGCGGGGACTGAAGCTTTCTTT. This sequence encodes CASSVDLAGTEAFF.

This chain uses TRBV12-5 with TRBJ2-2; 14 bases map to TRBD2. The junction had 4 bases not matched to a gene; V was cut back by 1 base and J by 6 bases. The CDR3 has 17 residues. Germline CDR1 LGHNT, CDR2 FRNRAP. In nucleotides, the CDR3 is TGTGCTAGTGGTTTGGGACTAGCGGGAGGGCTCGCCGGGGAGCTGTTTTTT. It translates to CASGLGLAGGLAGELFF.

J is TRBJ1-5 and V is TRBV30, with D possibly matching TRBD1 (5 bases). Germline CDR1 GTSNPN, CDR2 SVGIG (reference sequence). The CDR3 is 15 residues long. V lost 5 bases and J lost 0, with 14 bases in between. CDR3 bases: TGTGCCTGGGCACCTGGGGCGTATAGCAATCAGCCCCAGCATTTT. Its protein product is CAWAPGAYSNQPQHF.

The count of this clone is one. The chain couples TRBV19 to TRBJ1-5, with TRBD1 matching over 7 bases. The CDR3 is 15 residues long. CDR1 is LNHDA, CDR2 SQIVND, per germline (reference sequence). V trimming: 4 bases; J trimming: 7 bases; junction bases outside the gene matches: 10. As DNA, the CDR3 is TGTGCCAGTAGTACTCACAGGGGCCCAGGGCAGCCCCAGCATTTT. Translation: CASSTHRGPGQPQHF.

V and J are TRBV29-1 and TRBJ1-4; the match to TRBD1 covers 10 bases. Trimming took 7 bases from V and 1 from J; bases not matched to a gene: 6. Germline V gene data show CDR1 as SQVTM and CDR2 as ANQGSEA. The CDR3 spans 15 residues. The CDR3 loop is CSARDRGGTNEKLFF. The DNA for the CDR3 is TGCAGCGCCCGGGACAGGGGCGGAACTAATGAAAAACTGTTTTTT.

By share, this clone ranks as medium-sized. The chain is built from TRBV27 and TRBJ2-2; a weak D match, TRBD2 (6 bases). V lost 5 bases and J lost 7, with 20 bases in between. The CDR3 spans 16 residues. Per germline, CDR1 MNHEY and CDR2 SMNVEV (reference sequence). CDR3: CASSSSSVTGVGELFF. Here the CDR3 DNA reads TGTGCCAGCAGTAGTTCTAGCGTCACCGGTGTCGGGGAGCTGTTTTTT.

The rearrangement joins TRBV28 to TRBJ2-1; maybe TRBD2 (6 bases). CDR3 length equals 14 residues. V lost 5 bases and J 6 bases, leaving 14 bases between the germline ends. CDR1 MDHEN and CDR2 SYDVKM come from the germline V gene. CDR3 sequence: CASSRDSASNEQFF. The CDR3 nucleotides are TGTGCCAGCAGTCGGGACTCCGCATCCAATGAGCAGTTCTTC.

In the case of this clone: A junction boundary mismatches the germline segment, possibly from a read error. Different DNA sequences within this sample yield the same CDR3. V usage is TRBV6-1 and J usage is TRBJ1-2; 8 bases line up with TRBD1. The V gene's germline CDR1 is MNHNS and CDR2 SASEGT. The CDR3 is 19 amino acids. The CDR3 DNA reads as TGTGCCAGCAGTGAAGCAGGGAGGACAGGGAGCAGGTCTAACTATGGCTACACCTTT. The encoded protein is CASSEAGRTGSRSNYGYTF.

The table lists this clone with a few counts. The identical CDR3 is also encoded by other nucleotide sequences in the sample. The V gene is TRBV18, the J gene TRBJ1-2; D is possibly TRBD1 (6 bases). Trimming shortened V by 0 bases and J by 2 bases, and 10 bases separated the two germline ends. Germline CDR1 is KGHSH and CDR2 is LQKENI. The CDR3 is 15 amino acids. The CDR3 sequence: CASSPPAGTNYGYTF. For the CDR3, the DNA is TGTGCCAGCTCACCACCGGCAGGGACAAACTATGGCTACACCTTC.

Only one count was recorded for this clone. The gene calls are TRBV5-4 and TRBJ2-4; 9 positions agree with TRBD1. V lost 0 bases to trimming and J lost 3 bases; unmatched junction nucleotides: 4. The CDR3 totals 16 residues. Germline V gene lookup returns CDR1 SGHNT and CDR2 YYREEE (reference sequence). The CDR3 DNA sequence: TGTGCCAGCAGCTTGGGGACAGGGGTTGGCAAAAACATTCAGTACTTC. It translates to CASSLGTGVGKNIQYF.

Here the CDR3 DNA reads TGTGCCAGCAGTTTATCGGCAGGGGCGGGAGGTTTTCAAAAACTGTTTTTT. This encodes CASSLSAGAGGFQKLFF. The genes are TRBV28 and TRBJ1-4; perhaps TRBD1 as D (6 bases). Germline CDR1 MDHEN, CDR2 SYDVKM. This CDR3 spans 17 amino acids. Trimming removed 1 base from V and 9 bases from J, with 21 bases in between.

This chain uses TRBV5-1 with TRBJ2-6; TRBD2 might be the D (5 bases). Germline lookup yields CDR1 SGHRS and CDR2 YFSETQ. The CDR3 has 13 residues. Trimming stripped 9 bases from V and 0 bases from J, with 7 bases between. The CDR3 bases are TGCGCCACCCGGGACTCTGGGGCCAACGTCCTGACTTTC. It translates to CATRDSGANVLTF.

The gene calls are TRBV5-1 and TRBJ1-1; a weak D match, TRBD1 (6 bases). CDR3 size: 14 residues. Trimming removed 3 bases at V and 3 bases at J, with 12 bases between. Germline V gene lookup returns CDR1 SGHRS and CDR2 YFSETQ. The CDR3 DNA sequence: TGCGCCAGCAGCTGGGCCGGGGGCGACACTGAAGCTTTCTTT. Its translation: CASSWAGGDTEAFF.

The rearrangement joins TRBV28 to TRBJ1-2; D call uncertain. The CDR3 consists of 16 residues. Germline CDR1 is MDHEN and CDR2 is SYDVKM. Trimming took 4 bases from V and 4 from J, leaving 19 bases between them. CDR3: CASSSPAEYGSYGYTF. CDR3 nucleotides: TGTGCCAGCAGTTCCCCGGCCGAATATGGGAGCTATGGCTACACCTTC.

This chain uses TRBV15 with TRBJ1-4, with TRBD1 identical over 8 bases. The CDR3 covers 13 residues. The trim removed 3 bases at V and 6 bases at J, leaving 0 bases unmatched. Germline V gene data show CDR1 as LNHNV and CDR2 as YYDKDF (reference sequence). CDR3 sequence: CATSRDRDEKLFF. The CDR3 bases are TGTGCCACCAGCAGGGACAGGGATGAAAAACTGTTTTTT.

The chain recombines TRBV10-1 with TRBJ2-1; 9 positions match TRBD1. Germline CDR1 and CDR2: WNHNN and SYGVQD (reference sequence). J lost 7 bases, V lost 2 bases, and 9 bases had no gene match. The CDR3 length is 16 residues. The CDR3 protein is CASSEAGTGWENEQFF. The CDR3 DNA reads TGCGCCAGCAGTGAGGCCGGGACAGGGTGGGAAAATGAGCAGTTCTTC.

This clone was counted between two and nine times. The V gene is TRBV9, the J gene TRBJ2-5; D not certain. V dropped 2 bases and J dropped 5 bases, with 16 bases sitting between them. Germline CDR1 SGDLS, CDR2 YYNGEE. CDR3 size: 15 residues. The CDR3 DNA sequence: TGTGCCAGCAGCGTGGGCCCGAGCAACCCGGAGACCCAGTACTTC. Its translation is CASSVGPSNPETQYF.

V usage is TRBV18 and J usage is TRBJ2-1; D remains unclear. Deletions cut 2 bases from V and 7 bases from J, with 9 bases between. The CDR3 loop spans 13 amino acids. Germline V CDR1 and CDR2: KGHSH, LQKENI. Written as DNA, the CDR3 is TGTGCCAGCTCACCAACTAAAGGGAATGAGCAGTTCTTC. It codes for CASSPTKGNEQFF.

The chain is built from TRBV7-8 and TRBJ1-2; D gene uncertain. The CDR3 is 14 amino acids. V dropped 2 bases and J dropped 5 bases, with 12 bases sitting between them. CDR1 is SGHVS, CDR2 FQNEAQ, per germline. CDR3 amino acids: CASSLTLPDYGYTF. Here the CDR3 DNA reads TGTGCCAGCAGCTTAACCTTGCCAGATTATGGCTACACCTTC.

The rearrangement uses TRBV10-2 and TRBJ2-2; 11 bases are shared with TRBD1. Germline V CDR1 and CDR2: WSHSY, SAAADI. This CDR3 region has 16 residues. Unmatched junction bases numbered 2, after V lost 0 bases and J lost 5 bases. For the CDR3, the DNA is TGCGCCAGCAGTGAGTCGAGGGACAGGGGGACCGGGGAGCTGTTTTTT. It is translated as CASSESRDRGTGELFF.

This clone was picked up a small number of times. The V and J genes are TRBV18 and TRBJ1-1; the D is unclear. Per the germline V gene, CDR1 is KGHSH and CDR2 is LQKENI. V was cut by 2 bases and J by 1 base, with 8 bases left in between. CDR3 length equals 14 residues. The CDR3 DNA is TGTGCCAGCTCACCAGCTGCAAAGAACACTGAAGCTTTCTTT. This gives the protein CASSPAAKNTEAFF. Together with reference TRBV18 and TRBJ1-1, the CDR3 gives the full variable domain: NAGVMQNPRHLVRRRGQEARLRCSPMKGHSHVYWYRQLPEEGLKFMVYLQKENIIDESGMPKERFSAEFPKEGPSILRIQQVVRGDSAAYFCASSPAAKNTEAFFGQGTRLTVV.